The clone carrying this T cell receptor (beta chain) was detected only once. These data belong to a study of lymphopenia after photon versus proton radiotherapy. Germline CDR1 and CDR2: SEHNR and FQNEAQ (reference sequence). V lost 5 bases to trimming and J lost 0 bases, with 8 bases between them. The CDR3 extends over 14 amino acids. Assay: immunoSEQ multiplex PCR; the TCRdb copy retains only in-frame clones and omits some. The table lists roughly 25,000 clones, roughly 85% of them singletons, with under 6.5% in the top ten. Here the sequenced sample was peripheral blood, taken from a patient treated with photon-based radiotherapy. This chain links TRBV7-9 with TRBJ1-3; D possibly corresponds to TRBD1 (5 bases). The TCR originated in a young man with gastric cancer. The DNA for the CDR3 is TGTGCCAGCAGCCGGGGGGGCTCTGGAAACACCATATATTTT. Translation: CASSRGGSGNTIYF. The full variable domain, its missing parts supplied by reference TRBV7-9 and TRBJ1-3, is DTGVSQNPRHKITKRGQNVTFRCDPISEHNRLYWYRQTLGQGPEFLTYFQNEAQLEKSRLLSDRFSAERPKGSFSTLEIQRTEQGDSAMYLCASSRGGSGNTIYFGEGSWLTVV.